This T cell receptor beta chain was recovered during a study of Graves' ophthalmopathy and Graves' hyperthyroidism. The TCR beta CDR3 regions underwent amplification from RNA transcripts. First-round RT-PCR relied on HTBI primers, and a second-round multiplex PCR came next. TCRdb called the multiplex PCR reads again in MiXCR, with one record for every CDR3 protein. This table has about 420,000 distinct CDR3 sequences, 21% appearing once. The V gene's germline CDR1 is MNHEY and CDR2 SVGAGI. This CDR3 has 16 residues. On this clonotype itself: A much bigger clone sits one base away, suggesting this may be a read error.

The rearrangement uses TRBV6-5 and TRBJ2-2; 8 bases are a match to TRBD2. The sequencing sample was made of peripheral blood. The source of this sequence is a woman aged 18-30 years with stable Graves' hyperthyroidism. The CDR3 sequence is CASSYSTAGDTGELCF. The DNA of the CDR3 is TGTGCCAGCAGTTACTCAACAGCGGGAGACACCGGGGAGCTGTGTTTT.